The 24 T cell receptor beta chains below were found in one sample sequenced in a study of cytomegalovirus exposure and HLA in healthy donors. Profiling relied on immunoSEQ multiplex PCR, and the TCRdb table lists in-frame clones only, not all of them. The table includes about 120,000 clones, 90% to 96% detected once. The sample consisted of PBMCs. The receptor set was obtained from a young man in good health and CMV-seronegative.

V usage is TRBV6-1 and J usage is TRBJ2-7; 9 bases are a match to TRBD2. V shed 1 base and J 7 bases; nucleotides not matched to a gene: 5. Germline CDR1 is MNHNS and CDR2 is SASEGT. The CDR3 consists of 14 residues. CDR3 residues: CASSEGGAGGEQYF. Here the CDR3 DNA reads TGTGCCAGCAGTGAAGGGGGAGCGGGAGGTGAGCAGTACTTC.

The chain carries TRBV6-4 and TRBJ2-2, with 14 positions matching TRBD2. This CDR3 has 15 residues. Unmatched junction bases numbered 3, after V lost 6 bases and J lost 6 bases. Germline assignment: CDR1 MRHNA and CDR2 SNTAGT. The CDR3, as DNA: TGTGCCAGCAGGGGGACTAGCGGGAGTCCCGGGGAGCTGTTTTTT. This sequence encodes CASRGTSGSPGELFF.

V and J are TRBV5-1 and TRBJ2-7; 8 bases fit TRBD2. The CDR3 sequence is 16 residues long. CDR1 and CDR2 from the germline V gene are SGHRS and YFSETQ. V trimming: 7 bases; J trimming: 2 bases; junction bases outside the gene matches: 14. The CDR3 here is CASAPRNSGETYEQYF. The CDR3, as DNA: TGCGCCAGCGCCCCTCGGAATAGCGGGGAAACCTACGAGCAGTACTTC.

The chain carries TRBV7-3 and TRBJ2-1, with a weak D call TRBD2 (6 bases). V dropped 3 bases and J dropped 8 bases, with 17 bases sitting between them. This CDR3 region has 15 residues. Germline values: CDR1 SGHTA, CDR2 FQGTGA. CDR3 sequence reads: CASSLGGREADEQFF. CDR3 bases: TGTGCCAGCAGCTTGGGAGGAAGGGAAGCGGATGAGCAGTTCTTC.

The chain has TRBV6-1 and TRBJ2-3, with D possibly matching TRBD2 (7 bases). Per the germline V gene, CDR1 is MNHNS and CDR2 is SASEGT. Trimming removed 3 bases from V and 0 bases from J, with 13 bases in between. CDR3 length: 16 residues. The CDR3 loop reads CASSDLGGASTDTQYF. CDR3 coding DNA: TGTGCCAGCAGTGATCTAGGGGGGGCTAGCACAGATACGCAGTATTTT.

The chain employs TRBV29-1 and TRBJ2-7; D perhaps matches TRBD2 (6 bases). CDR3 length equals 14 residues. Trimming took off 1 base at V and 0 bases at J, with 10 bases between the two ends. Germline lookup yields CDR1 SQVTM and CDR2 ANQGSEA. DNA of the CDR3: TGCAGCGTTGAAGTGGGCGGGAACTCCTACGAGCAGTACTTC. Translated: CSVEVGGNSYEQYF.

The chain has TRBV7-9 and TRBJ1-1; 7 bases are shared with TRBD1. The junction had 3 bases not matched to a gene; V was cut back by 4 bases and J by 1 base. The CDR3 totals 14 residues. Germline V CDR1 and CDR2: SEHNR, FQNEAQ (reference sequence). Written as DNA, the CDR3 is TGTGCCAGCAGCTCAGGGGGTGCGAACACTGAAGCTTTCTTT. Protein sequence: CASSSGGANTEAFF.

This clone has just one count. This rearrangement joins TRBV2 to TRBJ1-3; a weak D match, TRBD1 (5 bases). CDR1 and CDR2 from the germline V gene are SNHLY and FYNNEI. With 6 bases removed from V and 0 bases from J, the gap between germline ends came to 9 bases. The CDR3 covers 14 residues. The CDR3 DNA is TGTGCCAGCAGGATGGGGCCCTCTGGAAACACCATATATTTT. Its translation is CASRMGPSGNTIYF.

V gene TRBV10-3 combines with J gene TRBJ2-3; 8 positions agree with TRBD2. Germline V gives CDR1 ENHRY, CDR2 SYGVKD. The CDR3 runs to 17 residues. The J segment lost 5 bases and the V segment lost 3 bases, leaving 13 bases of the junction unmatched. CDR3 protein: CAISDPGLAGPGDTQYF. In DNA form, the CDR3 reads TGTGCCATCAGTGACCCAGGGCTAGCGGGTCCAGGAGATACGCAGTATTTT.

V is TRBV29-1 and J is TRBJ2-1; TRBD2 matches at 10 bases. The V segment lost 2 bases and the J segment 10 bases; nucleotides outside the gene matches: 8. The CDR3 is 14 residues long. Germline V gene sequence: CDR1 SQVTM, CDR2 ANQGSEA. The CDR3 coding sequence is TGCAGCGTTGAAAGCGGGAGGGCAATAGAGGAGCAGTTCTTC. This codes for CSVESGRAIEEQFF.

This clone occurred once. The chain couples TRBV29-1 to TRBJ2-2; D is undetermined. Germline V gene data show CDR1 as SQVTM and CDR2 as ANQGSEA. The CDR3 length is 15 residues. The germline V and J ends were trimmed by 0 bases and 0 bases, with 8 bases remaining between them. CDR3 coding DNA: TGCAGCGTTGAAGATGGAGAGTCGAACACCGGGGAGCTGTTTTTT. Protein product: CSVEDGESNTGELFF.

V usage is TRBV15 and J usage is TRBJ2-4; 7 nucleotides agree with TRBD1. The V gene's germline CDR1 is LNHNV and CDR2 YYDKDF (reference sequence). The CDR3 covers 17 residues. Trimming at V came to 2 bases and at J to 6 bases, leaving 13 bases not matched to a gene. CDR3 residues: CATSRSGTVKRRNIQYF. CDR3 nucleotides: TGTGCCACCAGCAGATCCGGGACAGTAAAAAGACGAAACATTCAGTACTTC.

The J gene is TRBJ2-7, the V gene TRBV6-5; 8 nucleotides align to TRBD1. The CDR3 is 14 residues long. After removal of 5 bases from V and 2 bases from J, the junction contained 5 bases not matched to a gene. Germline V CDR1 and CDR2: MNHEY, SVGAGI. CDR3 loop: CASSADRAPYEQYF. In DNA, the CDR3 is TGTGCCAGCAGTGCGGACAGGGCCCCCTACGAGCAGTACTTC.

The chain carries TRBV27 and TRBJ2-7; D is uncertain. The CDR3 sequence is 15 residues long. The V and J ends lost 3 bases and 1 base respectively, with 13 bases between them. CDR1 MNHEY and CDR2 SMNVEV come from the germline V gene (reference sequence). CDR3: CASSLGRSISYEQYF. The CDR3 region has the DNA TGTGCCAGCAGTTTGGGCAGGTCAATTTCCTACGAGCAGTACTTC.

J is TRBJ1-1 and V is TRBV7-9, with 12 positions matching TRBD1. The V gene end was trimmed by 5 bases and the J gene end by 6 bases; junction bases not matched to a gene: 10. The germline CDR1 and CDR2 sequences are SEHNR and FQNEAQ (reference sequence). The CDR3 sequence is 16 residues long. CDR3 residues: CASSAQPGQGAPEAFF. The CDR3 region has the DNA TGTGCCAGCAGCGCCCAACCGGGACAGGGGGCCCCTGAAGCTTTCTTT.

The chain recombines TRBV11-2 with TRBJ2-7; 7 nucleotides agree with TRBD1. Germline V gene lookup returns CDR1 SGHAT and CDR2 FQNNGV. CDR3 length equals 14 residues. V shed 1 base and J 1 base; nucleotides not matched to a gene: 1. CDR3 residues: CASSLGDSSYEQYF. Here the CDR3 DNA reads TGTGCCAGCAGCTTAGGGGACAGTTCCTACGAGCAGTACTTC. Full variable domain (missing parts from reference TRBV11-2 and TRBJ2-7): EAGVAQSPRYKIIEKRQSVAFWCNPISGHATLYWYQQILGQGPKLLIQFQNNGVVDDSQLPKDRFSAERLKGVDSTLKIQPAKLEDSAVYLCASSLGDSSYEQYFGPGTRLTVT.

The CDR3 reads CASSLKGSFLAGSSYNEQFF. The CDR3, as DNA: TGTGCCAGCAGCTTAAAGGGTTCCTTCCTAGCGGGGAGCTCCTACAATGAGCAGTTCTTC. The rearrangement joins TRBV7-3 to TRBJ2-1, with TRBD2 identical over 9 bases. The V and J ends lost 1 base and 0 bases, in that order; junction bases with no gene match: 13. Germline CDR1 SGHTA, CDR2 FQGTGA. The CDR3 loop spans 20 amino acids. The variable domain in full, with the rest retrieved from reference TRBV7-3 and TRBJ2-1, is GAGVSQTPSNKVTEKGKYVELRCDPISGHTALYWYRQSLGQGPEFLIYFQGTGAADDSGLPNDRFFAVRPEGSVSTLKIQRTERGDSAVYLCASSLKGSFLAGSSYNEQFFGPGTRLTVL.

CDR3 in DNA: TGTGCCAGCAGTGAAAAGTGGGCAGGGGATAAGGCGAAACTGTTTTTT. Translated: CASSEKWAGDKAKLFF. The chain links TRBV2 to TRBJ1-4; tentative D call: TRBD1 (6 bases). The germline gives CDR1 SNHLY, CDR2 FYNNEI. V was clipped by 2 bases and J by 11 bases, with 21 bases between them. This CDR3 region has 16 residues.

The genes are TRBV6-5 and TRBJ1-1; 8 bases align to TRBD1. The CDR3 contains 14 residues. V dropped 4 bases and J dropped 1; count of bases not matched to a gene: 2. The germline V gene encodes CDR1 MNHEY and CDR2 SVGAGI. The CDR3: CASSSQGANTEAFF. The CDR3 region has the DNA TGTGCCAGCAGTTCCCAGGGGGCGAACACTGAAGCTTTCTTT.

The rearrangement joins TRBV30 to TRBJ1-2; D remains unclear. The V end lost 2 bases, the J end lost 7 bases, and 20 bases lay between the germline ends. The CDR3 sequence is 15 residues long. From germline, CDR1 is GTSNPN and CDR2 SVGIG (reference sequence). Here the CDR3 DNA reads TGTGCCTGGAGTTGGTCCCGCCAGGACTTTGGTGGCTACACCTTC. It codes for CAWSWSRQDFGGYTF.

This clone was recorded only once. This rearrangement joins TRBV7-2 to TRBJ2-7; D call uncertain. Germline V lookup: CDR1 SGHTA, CDR2 FQGNSA. The CDR3 sequence is 13 residues long. V lost 2 bases and J lost 3, with 8 bases in between. In DNA form, the CDR3 reads TGTGCCAGCAGCTTACCGGGTTTCTACGAGCAGTACTTC. This gives the protein CASSLPGFYEQYF. The full variable domain, completed using reference TRBV7-2 and TRBJ2-7, is GAGVSQSPSNKVTEKGKDVELRCDPISGHTALYWYRQSLGQGLEFLIYFQGNSAPDKSGLPSDRFSAERTGGSVSTLTIQRTQQEDSAVYLCASSLPGFYEQYFGPGTRLTVT.

CDR3 bases: TGTGCCAGCTCACCAGGTGCGGATAGCAATCAGCCCCAGCATTTT. As protein: CASSPGADSNQPQHF. The V call is TRBV18, the J call TRBJ1-5; D ambiguous. Germline V lookup: CDR1 KGHSH, CDR2 LQKENI. Trimming cost V 2 bases and J 0 bases, with 8 bases left between them. The CDR3 runs to 15 residues. Based on the CDR3 plus reference TRBV18 and TRBJ1-5, the full variable domain is NAGVMQNPRHLVRRRGQEARLRCSPMKGHSHVYWYRQLPEEGLKFMVYLQKENIIDESGMPKERFSAEFPKEGPSILRIQQVVRGDSAAYFCASSPGADSNQPQHFGDGTRLSIL.

The rearrangement joins TRBV6-4 to TRBJ2-3, with D perhaps matching TRBD1 (6 bases). CDR1 is MRHNA and CDR2 is SNTAGT in the germline V gene. This CDR3 region has 15 residues. V was trimmed by 4 bases and J by 2 bases, leaving 13 bases between them. The CDR3 is CASSALQGDTDTQYF. The CDR3 bases are TGTGCCAGCAGTGCCCTACAGGGAGACACAGATACGCAGTATTTT.

The genes are TRBV19 and TRBJ2-6; TRBD1 agrees at 7 bases. Trimming took 6 bases from V and 4 from J; bases not matched to a gene: 6. The CDR3 consists of 15 residues. CDR1 and CDR2 (germline): LNHDA, SQIVND (reference sequence). The CDR3 is CASRPQGSGANVLTF. CDR3 DNA sequence: TGTGCCAGTAGGCCACAGGGGTCGGGGGCCAACGTCCTGACTTTC.